The 7 T cell receptor beta chains listed next were all sequenced from one sample in a study of T-cell reconstitution after alpha-beta-depleted transplantation in children. Construction of the TCRbeta library involved unique molecular identifiers. TCRdb called the PCR reads again in MiXCR, with one record for every CDR3 protein. Of a few hundred thousand distinct CDR3 sequences listed, under 30% are singletons. The sample in question was PBMCs, mostly from graft donor cells, obtained 360 days after TCRalphabeta/CD19-depleted stem cell transplant. Receptors were obtained from a female patient aged 2-9 years who had a stem cell transplant for congenital amegakaryocytic thrombocytopenia, so the T cells may come from the graft donor.

This clonotype has more than one count but fewer than ten. The chain employs TRBV27 and TRBJ1-5; no clear D. Trimming left V 9 bases short and J 3 bases short, with 12 bases between. The germline V gene encodes CDR1 MNHEY and CDR2 SMNVEV (reference sequence). The CDR3 consists of 13 residues. CDR3 region: CARGSGSNQPQHF. In DNA, the CDR3 is TGTGCCAGGGGATCAGGCTCCAATCAGCCCCAGCATTTT.

The sample holds a few counts of this clonotype. The chain joins TRBV5-1 to TRBJ2-1, with 9 bases fitting TRBD2. With V trimmed by 1 base and J by 9 bases, 5 bases remained unmatched. CDR1 is SGHRS and CDR2 is YFSETQ in the germline V gene. This CDR3 contains 14 residues. The CDR3 is CASSLTSGGSEQFF. The CDR3 DNA is TGCGCCAGCAGCTTGACCAGCGGGGGGTCTGAGCAGTTCTTC.

This clonotype appeared a few times. V usage is TRBV7-8 and J usage is TRBJ2-6; D is ambiguous. CDR3 length: 18 residues. Germline assignment: CDR1 SGHVS and CDR2 FQNEAQ. V lost 4 bases, J lost 0 bases, and 16 bases lay in between. This chain's CDR3 is CASSSDVAVSSGANVLTF. CDR3 bases: TGTGCCAGCAGCTCAGATGTTGCAGTGAGCTCTGGGGCCAACGTCCTGACTTTC. Drawing the rest from reference TRBV7-8 and TRBJ2-6, the complete variable domain is GAGVSQSPRYKVAKRGQDVALRCDPISGHVSLFWYQQALGQGPEFLTYFQNEAQLDKSGLPSDRFFAERPEGSVSTLKIQRTQQEDSAVYLCASSSDVAVSSGANVLTFGAGSRLTVL.

CDR3 amino acids: CASSGSPGNTIYF. The CDR3 coding sequence is TGTGCCAGCTCCGGGAGTCCTGGAAACACCATATATTTT. The rearrangement joins TRBV28 to TRBJ1-3; D call uncertain. This CDR3 comprises 13 residues. The germline gives CDR1 MDHEN, CDR2 SYDVKM. Trimming removed 8 bases from V and 2 bases from J, with 10 bases in between. The entire variable domain, with the rest obtained from reference TRBV28 and TRBJ1-3, is as follows: DVKVTQSSRYLVKRTGEKVFLECVQDMDHENMFWYRQDPGLGLRLIYFSYDVKMKEKGDIPEGYSVSREKKERFSLILESASTNQTSMYLCASSGSPGNTIYFGEGSWLTVV.

In this sample, this clonotype turned up a few times. The chain recombines TRBV4-3 with TRBJ2-5, with D uncertain. Looked up from germline, CDR1 is LGHNA and CDR2 is YSLEER. Trimming took 0 bases from V and 7 from J, leaving 9 bases between them. The CDR3 loop spans 13 amino acids. The CDR3 here is CASSQDTLGTQYF. CDR3 DNA: TGCGCCAGCAGCCAAGATACCCTGGGGACCCAGTACTTC.

This clonotype was seen a handful of times. The gene calls are TRBV4-3 and TRBJ2-7, with TRBD1 identical over 10 bases. J gave up 6 bases and V 0 bases, and 5 bases lay outside the gene matches. The CDR3 has 15 residues. From germline, CDR1 is LGHNA and CDR2 YSLEER. CDR3 sequence: CASSQDRGQGREQYF. In DNA form, the CDR3 reads TGCGCCAGCAGCCAAGATCGGGGACAGGGGCGCGAGCAGTACTTC.

This clonotype was seen ten or more times. The chain combines TRBV15 with TRBJ2-4; 8 bases align to TRBD1. V shed 4 bases and J 2 bases; nucleotides not matched to a gene: 7. Looked up from germline, CDR1 is LNHNV and CDR2 is YYDKDF (reference sequence). The CDR3 runs to 16 residues. CDR3 protein: CATSTDRAGSKNIQYF. DNA of the CDR3: TGTGCCACCAGCACGGACAGGGCCGGTTCCAAAAACATTCAGTACTTC. Together with reference TRBV15 and TRBJ2-4, the CDR3 gives the full variable domain: DAMVIQNPRYQVTQFGKPVTLSCSQTLNHNVMYWYQQKSSQAPKLLFHYYDKDFNNEADTPDNFQSRRPNTSFCFLDIRSPGLGDTAMYLCATSTDRAGSKNIQYFGAGTRLSVL.